This TCR beta chain stems from a study of cytomegalovirus exposure and HLA in healthy donors. The PCR ran on 60 Vbeta and 13 Jbeta primers. Here immunoSEQ multiplex PCR was the method, and the copy in TCRdb shows in-frame clones only, minus some. The repertoire holds about 170,000 clones, with around 68% as singletons. Participants comprised healthy donors of bone marrow. Looked up from germline, CDR1 is SEHNR and CDR2 is FQNEAQ (reference sequence). Trimming cost V 1 base and J 5 bases, with 8 bases left between them. This CDR3 is built from 13 residues. Sequenced: PBMCs. The chain employs TRBV7-9 and TRBJ2-5; no clear D gene. The receptor was derived from a girl between 5 and 17 years old in good health and CMV-seronegative. CDR3 sequence reads: CASSLDNEETQYF. The CDR3 nucleotides are TGTGCCAGCAGCTTAGATAACGAGGAGACCCAGTACTTC.